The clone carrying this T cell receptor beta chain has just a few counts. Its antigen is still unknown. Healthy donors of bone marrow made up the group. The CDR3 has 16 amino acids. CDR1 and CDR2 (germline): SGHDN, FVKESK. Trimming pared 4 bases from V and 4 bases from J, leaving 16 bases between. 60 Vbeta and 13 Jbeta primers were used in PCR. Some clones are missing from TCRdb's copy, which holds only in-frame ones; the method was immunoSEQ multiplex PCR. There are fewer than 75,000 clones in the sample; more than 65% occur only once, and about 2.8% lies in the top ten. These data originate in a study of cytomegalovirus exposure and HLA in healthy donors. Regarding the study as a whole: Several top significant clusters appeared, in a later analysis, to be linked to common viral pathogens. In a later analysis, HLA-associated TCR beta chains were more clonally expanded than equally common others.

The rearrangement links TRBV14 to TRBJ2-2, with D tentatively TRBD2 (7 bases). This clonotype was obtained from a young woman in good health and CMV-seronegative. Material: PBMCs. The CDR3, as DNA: TGTGCCAGCAGCCCCCTAGGGGGGGGGAGCACCGGGGAGCTGTTTTTT. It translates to CASSPLGGGSTGELFF.